The next 3 T cell receptor beta chains were all read from a single sample in a study of read filtering for tumor transcriptome and immune sequencing. From 350 to 500 ng of RNA, a library with molecular barcoded alpha/delta and beta/gamma adaptors was made. TCRdb fed the reads into MiXCR, producing one record per CDR3 protein. In the table there are about 47,000 distinct CDR3 sequences, about 12% of which are singletons. The sequenced sample consisted of a population of CD138-negative cells sorted from bone marrow. The origin of the receptors is a donor at least 40 years old with multiple myeloma.

This clonotype was detected ten times or more. J is TRBJ2-2 and V is TRBV5-1; TRBD2 agrees at 10 bases. This CDR3 is built from 18 residues. Per germline, CDR1 SGHRS and CDR2 YFSETQ. V gave up 0 bases and J gave up 0 bases; unmatched junction bases: 5. The CDR3 DNA reads TGCGCCAGCAGCTTGGGTCCTAGCGGGAGCGCGAACACCGGGGAGCTGTTTTTT. This codes for CASSLGPSGSANTGELFF.

This clonotype is a singleton in its sample. Compared with germline, one end of the junction differs, possibly owing to a read error. The chain recombines TRBV29-1 with TRBJ2-5; D assignment may be TRBD1 or TRBD2 (6 bases each). Looked up from germline, CDR1 is SQVTM and CDR2 is ANQGSEA. The CDR3 sequence is 12 residues long. The CDR3 loop reads CSAGQSGETQNW. The CDR3 DNA sequence: TGCAGCGCCGGACAGTCGGGGGAGACCCAGAACTGG.

In the case of this clonotype: With a much larger clone just one base away, this may be a read error. This chain connects TRBV20-1 to TRBJ2-1; a weak D match, TRBD2 (5 bases). CDR1 is DFQATT and CDR2 is SNEGSKA in the germline V gene (reference sequence). The CDR3 has 14 residues. V was trimmed by 6 bases and J by 2 bases, leaving 14 bases between them. CDR3 sequence (DNA): TGCAGTGCCCAGGATAGAGCGGCCTACAATGAGCAGTTCTTC. Protein product: CSAQDRAAYNEQFF.